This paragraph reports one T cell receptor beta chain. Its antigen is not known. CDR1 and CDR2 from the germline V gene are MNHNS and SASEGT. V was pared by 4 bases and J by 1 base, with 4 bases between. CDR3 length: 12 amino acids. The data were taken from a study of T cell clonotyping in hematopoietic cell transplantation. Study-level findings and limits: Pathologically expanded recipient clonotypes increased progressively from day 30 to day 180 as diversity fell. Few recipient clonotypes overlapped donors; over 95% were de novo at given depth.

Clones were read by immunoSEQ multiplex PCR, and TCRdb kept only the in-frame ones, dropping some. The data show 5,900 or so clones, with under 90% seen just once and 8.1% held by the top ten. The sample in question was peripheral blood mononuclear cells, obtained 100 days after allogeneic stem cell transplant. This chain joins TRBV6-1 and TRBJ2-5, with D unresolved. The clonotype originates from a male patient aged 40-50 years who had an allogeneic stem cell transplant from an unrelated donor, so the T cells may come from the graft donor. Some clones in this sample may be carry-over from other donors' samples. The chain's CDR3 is CASSATQETQYF. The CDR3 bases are TGTGCCAGCAGTGCGACCCAAGAGACCCAGTACTTC.